These 20 T cell receptor beta chains were sequenced from one sample in a study of breast tumors, draining lymph nodes, adjacent tissues. TCRdb processed the multiplex PCR reads anew with MiXCR; each CDR3 protein has one entry. Among about 170,000 distinct CDR3 sequences listed, approximately 30% were seen once. Samples came from axillary lymph nodes draining the breast cancer. Sequences were obtained from axillary lymph node tissue. These receptors originate from a female donor with breast cancer. Some clones in this sample may be carry-over from other donors' samples.

This clonotype occurred once. This may arise from a read error, as a much more abundant clone is one base away. The V and J genes are TRBV6-1 and TRBJ2-1, with a possible D match to TRBD2 (6 bases). V lost 2 bases and J lost 4, with 15 bases in between. This CDR3 contains 16 residues. The germline CDR1 and CDR2 sequences are MNHNS and SASEGT. The CDR3 is CASSEQVEGTYNEQFF. In DNA, the CDR3 is TGTGCCAGCAGTGAACAGGTGGAGGGGACTTACAATGAGCAGTTCTTC.

A remark on this clonotype: This may be a read error, as it is one base from a much larger clone. The chain has TRBV5-4 and TRBJ2-2; TRBD2 agrees at 13 bases. Trimming cost V 5 bases and J 7 bases; bases outside gene matches: 14. Germline values: CDR1 SGHNT, CDR2 YYREEE (reference sequence). The CDR3 is 18 residues long. CDR3 sequence: CASRRGPTSGGASGELFF. CDR3 DNA sequence: TGTGCCAGCAGACGAGGTCCCACTAGCGGGGGGGCAAGCGGGGAGCTGTTTTTT.

This clonotype was recorded many times. The chain couples TRBV3-1 to TRBJ1-6; TRBD1 matches at 7 bases. Germline CDR1 reads LGHDT; CDR2 reads YNNKEL (reference sequence). This CDR3 spans 16 amino acids. Trimming removed 2 bases from V and 7 bases from J; junction bases left unmatched: 8. CDR3 residues: CASSQQTGVGNSPLHF. For the CDR3, the DNA is TGTGCCAGCAGCCAACAAACAGGGGTAGGCAATTCACCCCTCCACTTT.

A word on this clonotype: A junction boundary mismatches the germline segment, possibly from a read error. The CDR3 region has the DNA TGCAGCGCTATAATAGGGGAGGTGACGCCGTATTTT. Its translation is CSAIIGEVTPYF. This chain uses TRBV20-1 with TRBJ2-3; D is perhaps TRBD2 (6 bases). Germline CDR1 is DFQATT and CDR2 is SNEGSKA (reference sequence). There are 12 residues in the CDR3.

There are a few counts of this clonotype. The chain couples TRBV6-5 to TRBJ2-1; no clear D. The CDR3 consists of 14 residues. Trimming removed 5 bases from V and 3 bases from J, with 11 bases in between. Germline V CDR1 and CDR2: MNHEY, SVGAGI. The CDR3 coding sequence is TGTGCCAGCAGTCCCTCGGCCCTCTACAATGAGCAGTTCTTC. It specifies CASSPSALYNEQFF.

At least ten counts were recorded for this clonotype. The rearrangement links TRBV2 to TRBJ1-2; D is perhaps TRBD1 (6 bases). Germline V gene sequence: CDR1 SNHLY, CDR2 FYNNEI. The CDR3 length is 13 residues. Trimming took 4 bases from V and 3 from J, leaving 9 bases between them. The CDR3 DNA is TGTGCCAGCAGTGCACAGGGTGACTATGGCTACACCTTC. Residues: CASSAQGDYGYTF.

Points on this clonotype: This may stem from a read error, because a much larger clone lies one nucleotide away. This chain links TRBV9 with TRBJ1-2, with D possibly being TRBD1 (5 bases). The CDR3 length is 15 residues. CDR1 is SGDLS and CDR2 is YYNGEE in the germline V gene. The CDR3 loop reads CASSPRWDGVGGSTF. The DNA of the CDR3 is TGTGCCAGCAGCCCCCGGTGGGACGGGGTAGGCGGCTCCACCTTC.

This chain joins TRBV5-1 and TRBJ2-7, with a weak D call TRBD1 (5 bases). CDR1 and CDR2 from the germline V gene are SGHRS and YFSETQ. Trimming shortened V by 1 base and J by 2 bases, and 10 bases separated the two germline ends. This CDR3 region has 14 residues. CDR3 loop: CASSLQGMAYEQYF. Here the CDR3 DNA reads TGCGCCAGCAGCTTGCAGGGTATGGCCTACGAGCAGTACTTC.

This chain links TRBV19 with TRBJ2-2; 12 nucleotides agree with TRBD2. V lost 5 bases, J lost 2 bases, and 3 bases stayed unmatched. This CDR3 comprises 16 residues. Germline CDR1 LNHDA, CDR2 SQIVND (reference sequence). CDR3 amino acids: CASSAGLAGNTGELFF. CDR3 sequence (DNA): TGTGCCAGTAGTGCGGGACTAGCGGGTAACACCGGGGAGCTGTTTTTT. Combining the CDR3 with reference TRBV19 and TRBJ2-2 gives the whole variable domain DGGITQSPKYLFRKEGQNVTLSCEQNLNHDAMYWYRQDPGQGLRLIYYSQIVNDFQKGDIAEGYSVSREKKESFPLTVTSAQKNPTAFYLCASSAGLAGNTGELFFGEGSRLTVL.

This clonotype was seen repeatedly, ten times or more. The chain links TRBV4-1 to TRBJ2-2, with TRBD1 matching 10 bases. The CDR3 spans 15 residues. The V and J ends lost 4 bases and 5 bases, in that order; junction bases with no gene match: 4. CDR1 and CDR2 from the germline V gene are MGHRA and YSYEKL. The CDR3 region is CASSLGQGGTGELFF. The DNA for the CDR3 is TGCGCCAGCAGCCTCGGACAGGGGGGAACCGGGGAGCTGTTTTTT.

This clonotype came up many times. The chain couples TRBV5-1 to TRBJ2-5; D ambiguous. CDR1 and CDR2 (germline): SGHRS, YFSETQ. The germline V and J ends were trimmed by 0 bases and 1 base, with 7 bases remaining between them. CDR3 length: 14 amino acids. CDR3 sequence reads: CASSLGTSQETQYF. Here the CDR3 DNA reads TGCGCCAGCAGCTTGGGTACGAGCCAAGAGACCCAGTACTTC.

The chain has TRBV6-5 and TRBJ1-1; maybe TRBD1 (6 bases). V was trimmed by 6 bases and J by 5 bases, leaving 13 bases between them. CDR1 and CDR2 (germline): MNHEY, SVGAGI. CDR3 length: 13 amino acids. The CDR3 sequence is CASRAGGQTEAFF. The CDR3 DNA reads as TGTGCCAGCAGGGCGGGGGGGCAAACTGAAGCTTTCTTT.

This clonotype was observed at least ten times. The DNA for the CDR3 is TGTGCCAGCCTACTTGGGGGCGAGGGCAATCAGCCCCAGCATTTT. It specifies CASLLGGEGNQPQHF. V and J are TRBV25-1 and TRBJ1-5; D possibly corresponds to TRBD1 (6 bases). Trimming cost V 8 bases and J 2 bases, with 16 bases left between them. The CDR3 has 15 amino acids. Germline V gene sequence: CDR1 MGHDK, CDR2 SYGVNS.

V gene TRBV7-9 combines with J gene TRBJ2-5; TRBD2 agrees at 14 bases. The J segment lost 3 bases and the V segment lost 5 bases, leaving 8 bases of the junction unmatched. The CDR3 runs 17 residues. Germline loops: CDR1 SEHNR, CDR2 FQNEAQ (reference sequence). Here the CDR3 DNA reads TGTGCCAGCAGCCGACTAGCGGGGGGGGGACGGGAAGAGACCCAGTACTTC. It translates to CASSRLAGGGREETQYF.

V usage is TRBV20-1 and J usage is TRBJ2-1; perhaps TRBD2 as D (6 bases). CDR3 length: 11 residues. The germline V gene has CDR1 DFQATT and CDR2 SNEGSKA (reference sequence). CDR3 DNA sequence: TGCAGCCCCCGGCGGGGCGGGGAGCAGTTCTTC. It encodes CSPRRGGEQFF.

This clonotype was detected ten times or more. V gene TRBV7-9 combines with J gene TRBJ2-7; D might be TRBD1 or TRBD2, each matching 6 bases. The CDR3 runs to 15 residues. Germline assignment: CDR1 SEHNR and CDR2 FQNEAQ (reference sequence). Trimming pared 5 bases from V and 0 bases from J, leaving 14 bases between. CDR3: CASSPVGGGSYEQYF. The CDR3 region has the DNA TGTGCCAGCAGCCCCGTTGGAGGGGGCTCCTACGAGCAGTACTTC.

This clonotype was counted once. The chain uses TRBV19 and TRBJ2-2; 12 bases match TRBD2. The V gene end was trimmed by 5 bases and the J gene end by 5 bases; junction bases not matched to a gene: 9. Germline CDR1 LNHDA, CDR2 SQIVND (reference sequence). CDR3 length: 17 amino acids. The CDR3 nucleotides read TGTGCCAGTAGTCAGCCGAGACTAGCGGGGGAAACCGGGGAGCTGTTTTTT. It translates to CASSQPRLAGETGELFF.

This clonotype was picked up many times. The V call is TRBV24-1, the J call TRBJ2-3, with a weak D call TRBD1 (6 bases). Trimming stripped 5 bases from V and 2 bases from J, with 16 bases between. The CDR3 length is 16 residues. Germline V gene sequence: CDR1 KGHDR, CDR2 SFDVKD. The CDR3 DNA reads TGTGCCACCAGTGCCGTATTCGGACAGCACACAGATACGCAGTATTTT. Protein: CATSAVFGQHTDTQYF.

As regards this clonotype: The junction and the germline gene differ at one end; a read error may be behind it. The chain has TRBV19 and TRBJ1-6; no definite D call. This CDR3 region has 15 residues. CDR1 is LNHDA, CDR2 SQIVND, per germline (reference sequence). CDR3: CASTPGAVGISLLHF. Here the CDR3 DNA reads TGTGCCAGTACCCCGGGAGCGGTTGGAATTTCACTCCTCCACTTT.

Notes on this clonotype: One junction end does not reproduce the germline sequence, and a read error may be involved. This chain connects TRBV11-2 to TRBJ2-5, with D perhaps matching TRBD2 (5 bases). CDR3 length equals 11 residues. Germline V gives CDR1 SGHAT, CDR2 FQNNGV. Written as DNA, the CDR3 is TGTGCCAGCAGCCCTGGGGAGACCCCGTACTTC. The encoded protein is CASSPGETPYF.